This T cell receptor (beta chain) came from a study of cytomegalovirus exposure and HLA in healthy donors (dated by TCRdb to 2015 to 2018). As for the study more broadly: An earlier analysis of roughly 570 of the donors reported about 260 Gb of sequence data and 117 million unique TCR beta sequences obtained from about 179 million T cells. The aim of the study was to test whether cataloging public T cell receptors could identify signatures of past pathogen exposure. The later analysis used no new phenotypic data to find candidate immune exposures, relying instead on TCR beta sequences and their occurrence across donors. Every discovery cohort repertoire had been produced on one sequencing platform. HLA typing included class I and class II loci at four-digit resolution. Donor age, sex, ethnicity and CMV serostatus were compiled together with the repertoire data. Among about 390 genotyped donors of the cohort, an average of approximately 240,000 unique TCR beta nucleotide sequences were sequenced per donor, 15% to 20% of them non-productive. The number of donors typed differed by locus, with roughly 629-640 for A, B, C, DRB1 and DQB1, roughly 520 for DQA1, nearly 610 for DPA1, and around 450 for DPB1. Besides the first cohort of approximately 670 subjects, a separate validation cohort made up of 120 different subjects was used. Of the 300 to 500 genotyped donors, less than 85% were placed in the genetic ancestry cluster associated with self-reported Caucasian donors. An early release covering more than 500 HLA-typed donors comprised about 300 gigabases of sequencing data and approximately 85 million unique TCR sequences. A later genetic analysis used genome-wide SNP genotypes for 398 of the 666 donors, treating that subset as a discovery cohort. An earlier analysis of several hundred of the donors applied high-throughput TCR beta sequencing to assess whether each TCR beta V gene segment acted as functional or pseudogenic. The study profiled the T cell repertoires of 666 subjects by immunosequencing and related them to cytomegalovirus serostatus. Several DR-DQ haplotypes were handled as single units for association and clustering, since linkage in the cohort was strong. A later analysis re-examined previously published TCR beta repertoires from about 670 donors and added high-resolution HLA genotyping to investigate patterns of TCR occurrence. To predict cytomegalovirus infection status, the study brought together high-throughput TCR immunosequencing, statistical association of individual TCRs with disease status, and machine learning.

General study outcomes and caveats: The classifier was reported to diagnose cytomegalovirus status with high specificity and sensitivity in both the original and validation cohorts. A later analysis reported that several top co-occurrence clusters appeared linked to parvovirus B19, influenza, CMV and Epstein-Barr virus. In a later analysis, HLA-associated TCR beta chains were found to be more clonally expanded and to have lower generation probabilities than equally common non-associated chains. The authors suggested that the approach could potentially be extended to other disease states and immunological phenotypes. Most TCR sequences were observed very rarely across donors, whereas some public TCRs were present in many individuals. V-gene and J-gene trimming of TCR beta chains was associated with a missense DCLRE1C variant in a later genetic analysis, and the association was replicated in an independent cohort. A total of roughly 160 TCR beta chains were listed by the study as associated with cytomegalovirus. Presence/absence analyses assumed roughly uniform sequencing depth across donors, an assumption that may not hold. The cohort was sequenced for TCR beta chains only, and without alpha or paired-chain data the features that could be detected were limited. The earlier analysis of approximately 590 of the donors excluded some 16 rarely observed V segments, including chromosome 9 orphons, because counts were too low. Assigning TCR associations to individual alleles was difficult when HLA alleles, especially DR and DQ, strongly co-occurred. Three of the identified cytomegalovirus-associated TCR beta chains were confirmed in vitro to be specific for cytomegalovirus antigens. Because HLA typing was unavailable for some donors at each locus, only the typed subset was used in association tests. In a later analysis, TCR association rates were found to vary across HLA loci, with the most associated TCRs seen for DRB1 alleles and the fewest for HLA-C alleles. The sequencing pipeline was judged likely to have produced a cluster of highly shared sequence variants as a technical artifact. CMV serostatus was the only immune exposure information available for the cohort. Compared with the roughly 710-donor mean, donors in an Asian-associated ancestry cluster had fewer N-insertions in productive TCRs, according to a later genetic analysis. A later analysis found that most CMV-associated TCR beta chains appeared HLA-restricted, with HLA associations seemingly driven largely by CMV exposure. Specific HLA alleles were associated with roughly 16,000 TCR beta sequences at a false discovery rate of 0.05 in a later analysis. Broadly in line with IMGT annotations, most TCR beta V segments showed up in productive rearrangements about 87% or about 30% of the time in an earlier analysis of several hundred of the donors. Correlated functional status among segregating V segments might reflect linkage disequilibrium, but an unknown experimental factor could not be ruled out. A further reported finding was that TCR beta sequences accurately predicted the HLA-A and HLA-B alleles for most subjects in the first cohort.

With regard to this clone: Its recognized antigen is unknown. No clone much larger than this one lies a single base away; base qualities are absent.

The cohort consisted of 600 to 750 healthy bone marrow donors. All cohort members were sampled while nominally healthy, although unrecorded immune exposures were likely present. The donor tested CMV seronegative, placing the donor among the 352 seronegative members of the cohort. A peripheral blood sample was provided by each donor, and peripheral blood mononuclear cells were used for TCR beta sequencing. The Qiagen DNeasy Blood Extraction Kit was used to extract genomic DNA from the blood cell samples. Library creation used the immunoSEQ multiplex PCR assay. For the multiplex PCR, a mixture combining 60 forward primers for TCR Vbeta segments and 13 reverse primers for TCR Jbeta segments was used. The CDR3 region of rearranged TCR beta genes was amplified from genomic DNA with a multiplex PCR assay. Amplified TCR beta libraries were sequenced as 87-base-pair reads on the Illumina HiSeq System. In the paper's pipeline: Across the 500 to 850 repertoires, a later analysis counted some 80 million unique TCR beta chains, some 11 million of which were shared by at least two donors. Raw reads were error-corrected and collapsed into unique sequences with a nearest-neighbor algorithm that merged closely related sequences to remove PCR and sequencing errors. To assign V, D and J gene segments, CDR3 sequences were aligned to IMGT reference sequences. Each retained sequence needed at least a six-nucleotide match to both a V gene segment and a J gene segment. Rearrangements were classified as productive when the CDR3 lacked stop codons and remained in frame with V and J, and all other rearrangements were classified as non-productive. CDR3 was defined according to IMGT convention as the region running from the second conserved V-encoded cysteine to the conserved J-encoded phenylalanine. In an earlier analysis of 500 to 650 of the donors, sequences lacking an unambiguous match to a single V gene segment were excluded. In an earlier analysis of about 590 of the donors, a V segment was called functional when productive rearrangements were above 56.7%, and segregating when the standard deviation between donors exceeded 5%. To diagnose cytomegalovirus status from the catalog of TCR beta chain sequences, a statistical classification framework was built. V and J gene assignment, in a later analysis, came from comparing TCR nucleotide sequences with IMGT/GENE-DB human TR gene sequences. The TCRdist pipeline was used in a later analysis to assign CDR3 sequences and most-parsimonious VDJ recombination scenarios. A later analysis defined each TCR beta chain by its CDR3 amino acid sequence plus V-gene family, and excluded reads lacking a unique V-gene family. To address suspected cross-contamination and a sequencing artifact, a later analysis removed around 600 highly shared, low-generation-probability nucleotide sequences. In a later analysis, a clonal expansion index for each public chain was calculated from normalized within-repertoire ranks of inferred template counts. In a later analysis, generation probabilities were computed with a VDJ recombination model fitted to out-of-frame rearrangements, and the resulting probabilities were checked against IGoR. A later analysis scored TCR-TCR, TCR-HLA and TCR-CMV co-occurrence with hypergeometric tests, applying a repertoire-size bias correction to TCR pairs. In a later analysis, false discovery rates were estimated by permuting HLA or CMV assignments 20 times. In a later analysis, co-occurring TCRs were grouped with DBSCAN, and TCRdist sequence similarity was added when clustering was performed within HLA-allele-positive subsets. For co-occurrence clustering, repertoires with fewer than 30,000 or more than 120,000 public chains were excluded, along with five or six repertoires with anomalous nucleotide sharing. TCRdb took over this immuneACCESS table, retaining in-frame rearrangements with V and J assigned. Such tables are incomplete; in checked studies, under half of the missing clones stem from an unresolved V gene, and the remainder is unexplained. D and trimming come from the DNA, and the V and J calls and clone size come from that table. In this sample the table shows over 130,000 clones, 82% of which occur a single time. The ten most abundant clones make up 2% to 3% of the sample.

This receptor was identified in a male donor in good health and CMV-seronegative. Sequencing was carried out using PBMCs.

The CDR3: CASSYPGGTEAFF. Read as DNA, the sequence is TGTGCCAGCAGTTACCCAGGAGGCACTGAAGCTTTCTTT. The chain joins TRBV6-5 to TRBJ1-1, with the D segment identity uncertain. Looking up the germline V gene yields CDR1 MNHEY and CDR2 SVGAGI. The CDR3 has 13 amino acids, counting the end cysteine and phenylalanine. The sequence is cut down to CDR3 DNA, 39 bases in frame from base 1. V sheds 2 bases and J sheds 4 bases, leaving 8 bases between their ends.